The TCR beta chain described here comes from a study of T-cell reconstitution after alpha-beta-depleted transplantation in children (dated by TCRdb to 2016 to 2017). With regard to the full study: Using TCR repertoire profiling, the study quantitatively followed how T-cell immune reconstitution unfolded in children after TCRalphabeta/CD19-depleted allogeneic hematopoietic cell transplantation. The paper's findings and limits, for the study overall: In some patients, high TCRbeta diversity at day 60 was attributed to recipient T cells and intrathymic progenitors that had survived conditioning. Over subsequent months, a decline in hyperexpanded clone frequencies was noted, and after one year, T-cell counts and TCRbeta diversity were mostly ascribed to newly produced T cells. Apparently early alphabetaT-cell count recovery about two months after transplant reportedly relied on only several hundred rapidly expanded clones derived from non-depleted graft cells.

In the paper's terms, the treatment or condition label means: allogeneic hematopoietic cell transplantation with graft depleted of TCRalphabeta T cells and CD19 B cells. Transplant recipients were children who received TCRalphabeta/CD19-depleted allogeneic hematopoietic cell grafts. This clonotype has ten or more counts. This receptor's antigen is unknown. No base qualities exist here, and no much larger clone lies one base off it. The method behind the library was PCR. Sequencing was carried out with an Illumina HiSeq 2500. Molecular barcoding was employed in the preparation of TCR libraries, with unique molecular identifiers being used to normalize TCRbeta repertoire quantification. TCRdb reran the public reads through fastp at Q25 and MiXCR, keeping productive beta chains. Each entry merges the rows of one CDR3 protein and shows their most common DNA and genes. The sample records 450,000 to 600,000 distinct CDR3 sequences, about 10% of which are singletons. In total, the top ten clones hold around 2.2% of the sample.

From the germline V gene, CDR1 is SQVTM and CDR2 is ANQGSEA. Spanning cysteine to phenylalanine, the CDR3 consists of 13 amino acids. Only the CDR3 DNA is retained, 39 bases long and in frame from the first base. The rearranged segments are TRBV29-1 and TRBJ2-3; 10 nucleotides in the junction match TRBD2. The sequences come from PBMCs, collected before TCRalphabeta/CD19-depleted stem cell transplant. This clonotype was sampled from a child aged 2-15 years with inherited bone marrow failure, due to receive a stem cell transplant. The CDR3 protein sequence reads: CSAKREGLDTQYF. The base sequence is TGCAGTGCTAAGCGGGAGGGCCTCGATACGCAGTATTTT.